This TCR beta chain is drawn from a study of T cell responses to AZD1222 COVID-19 vaccine (dated by TCRdb to about 2021). Some background on the complete study: Because spike-specific TCR depth and breadth did not differ between the two schedules, AZD1222 recipients who got a second dose at roughly 4 weeks were pooled with those who got a second dose at roughly 12 weeks. Enrollment into the trials was organized by age into subgroups of 18-55, 56-69 and 70-plus years, and those subgroups contained approximately 150, 30 and 60 TCR-sequenced participants, respectively. TCR sequencing was performed for roughly 250 trial participants, of whom some 200 were given two doses of AZD1222 and approximately 25 were given two doses of MenACWY control vaccine.

V and J are truncated by 1 base and 0 bases respectively, leaving an intervening sequence of 9 bases. The CDR3 goes from the cysteine to the phenylalanine over 15 residues. Only the CDR3 DNA stays, 45 bases, in frame from base 1. The germline V gene (reference sequence) yields SEHNR for CDR1 and FQNEAQ for CDR2. The label giving this sample's time point can be read as: baseline before first vaccination. The vaccinee samples were drawn from two UK trials, COV001 and COV002, one of which was a single-blind randomized controlled phase 2/3 trial testing AZD1222 (ChAdOx1 nCoV-19) in healthy adults. For TCRbeta chain sequencing, PBMC samples from trial participants were taken at day 0 and at day 28 after the second dose. The CDR3 regions of human TCRbeta chains were analyzed by immunosequencing. The study's processing was this. Repertoire TCRs were matched against a reference library of SARS-CoV-2-specific TCRs generated with the MIRA antigen-specificity platform. Breadth was defined as the fraction of unique TCRs that were SARS-CoV-2-associated, and depth was defined as the fraction of total T cells that were SARS-CoV-2-associated. Using the MIRA data, each spike-specific TCR was assigned both to the spike region to which the TCR was reactive and to a CD4 or CD8 class. Log10-transformed breadth and depth values were compared by one-way ANOVA with Sidak's multiple comparisons tests. Imported from immuneACCESS, the table was reduced by TCRdb to in-frame sequences with V and J called. These copies leave out some clones; in studies compared against another copy, an unresolved V gene accounts for under half, and the cause of the remainder is not known. V, J and clone size are taken as reported in that table, and D and trimming were inferred from the DNA itself. In all, the sample holds 120,000 to 150,000 clones, and 85% to 90% of those were seen once. Of the sample, roughly 6% falls within the top ten clones.

This clone was counted only a few times. The antigen it binds to is not known. Nothing much larger sits one base from this clone, and base qualities are not available. What the authors observed across the whole study: Most participants were white British and females outnumbered males, and the authors suggested that clonal diversity may have been underestimated. Nearly half of unique spike-specific TCRs reportedly recognized epitopes outside regions mutated in the B.1.351 and B.1.1.7 variants. No day 14 peak-response samples were available, so repertoires were characterized only after the peak T cell response. Conclusions about previously exposed vaccinees were limited because only six or seven AZD1222 recipients were SARS-CoV-2 seropositive at baseline. After two AZD1222 doses, spike-specific TCR breadth and depth were significantly higher than at day 0 and than in MenACWY recipients. The whole spike protein was spanned by vaccine-associated CD4 TCRs, and dominant responses were seen in regions 160-218 and 743-854. In the small 56-69-year group, the increase in depth fell short of significance, most likely because of low power.

The chain employs TRBV7-9 and TRBJ1-1, with a weak D call of TRBD1 (5 bases match). Sequenced here: peripheral blood, sampled on day 0 of AZD1222 vaccination. The sequence was obtained from an adult in good health. The CDR3 is CASSLERGVNTEAFF. The sequence in DNA is TGTGCCAGCAGCTTAGAGCGGGGCGTGAACACTGAAGCTTTCTTT.